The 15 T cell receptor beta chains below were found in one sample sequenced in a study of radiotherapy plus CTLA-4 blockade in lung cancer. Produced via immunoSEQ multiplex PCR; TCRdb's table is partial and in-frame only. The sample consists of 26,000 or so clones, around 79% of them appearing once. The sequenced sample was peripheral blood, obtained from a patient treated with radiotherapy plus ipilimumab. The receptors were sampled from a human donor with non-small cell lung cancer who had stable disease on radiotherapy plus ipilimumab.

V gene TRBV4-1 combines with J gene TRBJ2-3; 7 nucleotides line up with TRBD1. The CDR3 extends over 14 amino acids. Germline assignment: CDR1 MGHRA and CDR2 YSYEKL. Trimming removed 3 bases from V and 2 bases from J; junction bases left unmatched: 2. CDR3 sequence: CASSQTGTTDTQYF. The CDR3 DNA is TGCGCCAGCAGCCAGACAGGGACCACAGATACGCAGTATTTT.

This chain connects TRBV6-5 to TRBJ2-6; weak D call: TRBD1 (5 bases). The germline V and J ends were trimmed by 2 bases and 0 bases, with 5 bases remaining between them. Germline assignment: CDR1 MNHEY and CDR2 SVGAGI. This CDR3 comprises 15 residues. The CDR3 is CASSYRGSGANVLTF. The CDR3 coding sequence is TGTGCCAGCAGTTACAGGGGCTCTGGGGCCAACGTCCTGACTTTC.

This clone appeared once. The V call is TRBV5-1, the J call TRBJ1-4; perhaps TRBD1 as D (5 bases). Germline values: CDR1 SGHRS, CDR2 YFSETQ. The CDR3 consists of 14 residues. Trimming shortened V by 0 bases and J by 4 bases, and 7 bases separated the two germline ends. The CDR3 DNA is TGCGCCAGCAGCTTGGGACAGAATAATGAAAAACTGTTTTTT. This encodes CASSLGQNNEKLFF.

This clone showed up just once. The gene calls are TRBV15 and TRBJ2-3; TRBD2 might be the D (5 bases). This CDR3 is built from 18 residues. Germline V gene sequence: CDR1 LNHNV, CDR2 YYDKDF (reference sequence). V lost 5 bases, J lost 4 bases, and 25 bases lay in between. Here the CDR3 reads CATSAPAITRLGSDTQYF. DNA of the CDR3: TGTGCCACCAGCGCCCCGGCCATAACTAGACTGGGATCAGATACGCAGTATTTT.

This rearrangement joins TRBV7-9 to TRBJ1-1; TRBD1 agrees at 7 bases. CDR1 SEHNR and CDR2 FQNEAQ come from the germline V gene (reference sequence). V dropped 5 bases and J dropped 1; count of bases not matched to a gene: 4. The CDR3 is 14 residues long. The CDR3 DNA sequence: TGTGCCAGCAGCACGACAGGGAGGAACACTGAAGCTTTCTTT. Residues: CASSTTGRNTEAFF.

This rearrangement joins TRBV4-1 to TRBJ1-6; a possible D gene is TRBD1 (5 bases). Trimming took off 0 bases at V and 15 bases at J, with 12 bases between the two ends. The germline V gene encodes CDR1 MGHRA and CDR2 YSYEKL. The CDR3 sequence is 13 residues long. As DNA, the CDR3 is TGCGCCAGCAGCCAAGAGCAGGACATTCACCTCCACTTT. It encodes CASSQEQDIHLHF.

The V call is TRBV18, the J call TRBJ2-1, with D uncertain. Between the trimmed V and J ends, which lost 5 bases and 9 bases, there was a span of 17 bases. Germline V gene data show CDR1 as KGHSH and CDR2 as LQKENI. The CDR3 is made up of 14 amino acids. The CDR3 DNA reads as TGTGCCAGCTCATTAACCTCCCCGGGCACTGAGCAGTTCTTC. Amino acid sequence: CASSLTSPGTEQFF.

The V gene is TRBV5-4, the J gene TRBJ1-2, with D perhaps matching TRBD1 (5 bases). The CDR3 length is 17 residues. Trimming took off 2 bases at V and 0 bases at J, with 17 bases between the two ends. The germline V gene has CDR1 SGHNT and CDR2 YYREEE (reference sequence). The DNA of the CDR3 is TGTGCCAGCAGCTTATTAGACCCTGGACACGCTAACTATGGCTACACCTTC. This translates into CASSLLDPGHANYGYTF.

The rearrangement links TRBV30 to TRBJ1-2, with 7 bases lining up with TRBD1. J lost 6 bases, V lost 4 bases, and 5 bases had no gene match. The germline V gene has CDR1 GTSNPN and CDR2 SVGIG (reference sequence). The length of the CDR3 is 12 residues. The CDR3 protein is CAWTGDRDGYTF. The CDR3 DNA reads TGTGCCTGGACAGGCGACAGGGATGGCTACACCTTC.

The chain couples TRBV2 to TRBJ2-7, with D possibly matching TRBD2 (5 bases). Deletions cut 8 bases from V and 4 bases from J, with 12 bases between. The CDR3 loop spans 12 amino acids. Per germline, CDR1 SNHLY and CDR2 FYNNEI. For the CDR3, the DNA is TGTGCCAGCGGAGGCAGCTCTTACGAGCAGTACTTC. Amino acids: CASGGSSYEQYF. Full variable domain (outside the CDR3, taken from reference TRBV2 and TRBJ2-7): EPEVTQTPSHQVTQMGQEVILRCVPISNHLYFYWYRQILGQKVEFLVSFYNNEISEKSEIFDDQFSVERPDGSNFTLKIRSTKLEDSAMYFCASGGSSYEQYFGPGTRLTVT.

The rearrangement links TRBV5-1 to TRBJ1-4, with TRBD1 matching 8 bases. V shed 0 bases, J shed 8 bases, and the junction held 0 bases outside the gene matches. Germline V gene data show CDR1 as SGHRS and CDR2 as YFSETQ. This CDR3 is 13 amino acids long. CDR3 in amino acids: CASSLGTGEKLFF. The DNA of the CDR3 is TGCGCCAGCAGCTTGGGGACAGGGGAAAAACTGTTTTTT.

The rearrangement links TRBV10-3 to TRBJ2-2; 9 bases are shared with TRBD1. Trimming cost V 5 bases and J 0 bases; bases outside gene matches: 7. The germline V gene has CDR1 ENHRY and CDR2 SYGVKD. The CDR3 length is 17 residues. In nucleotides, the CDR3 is TGTGCCATCAGTCCCGGGACAGGGTTCGCGAACACCGGGGAGCTGTTTTTT. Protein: CAISPGTGFANTGELFF.

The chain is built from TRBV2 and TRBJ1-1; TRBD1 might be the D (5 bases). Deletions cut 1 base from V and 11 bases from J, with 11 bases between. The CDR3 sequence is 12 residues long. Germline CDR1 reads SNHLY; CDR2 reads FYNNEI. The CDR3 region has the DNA TGTGCCAGCAGTGAAGGGGGGATCAAGGCTTTCTTT. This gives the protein CASSEGGIKAFF.

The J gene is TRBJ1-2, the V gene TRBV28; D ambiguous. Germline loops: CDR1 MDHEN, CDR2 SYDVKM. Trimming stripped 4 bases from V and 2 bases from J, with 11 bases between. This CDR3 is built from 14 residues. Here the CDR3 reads CASSSPSRNYGYTF. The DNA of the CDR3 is TGTGCCAGCAGTTCCCCAAGTCGGAACTATGGCTACACCTTC.

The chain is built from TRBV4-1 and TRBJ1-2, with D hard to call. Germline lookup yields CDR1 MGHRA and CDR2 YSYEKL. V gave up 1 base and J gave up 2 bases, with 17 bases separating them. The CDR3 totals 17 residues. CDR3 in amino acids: CASSQVLQAGNNYGYTF. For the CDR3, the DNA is TGCGCCAGCAGCCAAGTGTTGCAGGCCGGGAACAACTATGGCTACACCTTC.